These 25 T cell receptor beta chains were sequenced from one sample in a study of cytomegalovirus exposure and HLA in healthy donors. It was with 60 Vbeta and 13 Jbeta primers that the PCR ran. Assay used: immunoSEQ multiplex PCR; TCRdb lists only in-frame clones, some missing. Of some 120,000 clones listed, 65% to 85% were seen once; the top ten hold around 1.2%. Sequenced sample: PBMCs. These TCRs come from a man over 45 in good health and CMV-seronegative.

This chain connects TRBV29-1 to TRBJ2-7; 7 bases line up with TRBD1. This CDR3 comprises 12 residues. V lost 2 bases and J lost 7; bases outside the gene matches: 5. CDR1 is SQVTM, CDR2 ANQGSEA, per germline. CDR3 nucleotides: TGCAGCGTTGAAAAGGGGGCGCGGGAGCAGTACTTC. Translating gives CSVEKGAREQYF.

About this clone: A much more abundant neighbour one base away suggests this may be a read error. V and J are TRBV28 and TRBJ2-7, with 12 bases that match TRBD2. With V trimmed by 7 bases and J by 0 bases, 1 base remained unmatched. The CDR3 totals 14 residues. Germline CDR1 and CDR2: MDHEN and SYDVKM. The CDR3 bases are TGTGCCAGCACGGGACTAGCGGGCTCCTACGAGCAGTACTTC. It translates to CASTGLAGSYEQYF.

The table lists this clone with many counts. This sequence joins TRBV30 and TRBJ1-3; D remains unclear. Germline CDR1 is GTSNPN and CDR2 is SVGIG (reference sequence). V shed 3 bases and J shed 9 bases, with 9 bases lying between them. The CDR3 extends over 11 amino acids. The CDR3 loop reads CAWRAGGTIYF. The DNA for the CDR3 is TGTGCCTGGAGGGCCGGCGGCACCATATATTTT. Drawing the rest from reference TRBV30 and TRBJ1-3, the complete variable domain is SQTIHQWPATLVQPVGSPLSLECTVEGTSNPNLYWYRQAAGRGLQLLFYSVGIGQISSEVPQNLSASRPQDRQFILSSKKLLLSDSGFYLCAWRAGGTIYFGEGSWLTVV.

This clone was seen a single time. The chain has TRBV28 and TRBJ2-3, with 7 positions matching TRBD2. This CDR3 spans 16 amino acids. Germline V gene lookup returns CDR1 MDHEN and CDR2 SYDVKM. The J segment lost 6 bases and the V segment lost 4 bases, leaving 13 bases of the junction unmatched. The CDR3 here is CASSSGGSQPQDTQYF. In DNA form, the CDR3 reads TGTGCCAGCAGTTCCGGGGGGTCCCAACCACAGGATACGCAGTATTTT.

The rearrangement uses TRBV2 and TRBJ1-1; D is ambiguous. CDR1 and CDR2 from the germline V gene are SNHLY and FYNNEI. Deletions cut 4 bases from V and 7 bases from J, with 13 bases between. The CDR3 is 13 residues long. As DNA, the CDR3 is TGTGCCAGCAGTGGGCGGGGTGGCGGTGAAGCTTTCTTT. Amino acids: CASSGRGGGEAFF. Together with reference TRBV2 and TRBJ1-1, the CDR3 gives the full variable domain: EPEVTQTPSHQVTQMGQEVILRCVPISNHLYFYWYRQILGQKVEFLVSFYNNEISEKSEIFDDQFSVERPDGSNFTLKIRSTKLEDSAMYFCASSGRGGGEAFFGQGTRLTVV.

This clone was detected a few times. The chain links TRBV18 to TRBJ2-3; possible D gene TRBD2, 5 bases. Germline V CDR1 and CDR2: KGHSH, LQKENI. CDR3 size: 13 residues. V was pared by 3 bases and J by 4 bases, with 8 bases between. CDR3 amino acids: CASSPRGADTQYF. Written as DNA, the CDR3 is TGTGCCAGCTCACCTCGGGGAGCAGATACGCAGTATTTT.

The V call is TRBV6-1, the J call TRBJ1-1, with 9 positions matching TRBD1. Trimming took 8 bases from V and 4 from J; bases not matched to a gene: 2. Germline lookup yields CDR1 MNHNS and CDR2 SASEGT. This CDR3 comprises 12 residues. This CDR3 is CASETGGTEAFF. The DNA of the CDR3 is TGTGCCAGCGAGACAGGGGGCACTGAAGCTTTCTTT.

This sequence joins TRBV7-6 and TRBJ1-1; D might be TRBD1 (6 bases). The V gene lost 5 bases and the J gene lost 4 bases, with 11 bases spanning the gap. CDR3 length equals 13 residues. The germline V gene encodes CDR1 SGHVS and CDR2 FNYEAQ. The CDR3 loop reads CASSRGHRTEAFF. CDR3 DNA: TGTGCCAGCAGCCGGGGACACCGCACTGAAGCTTTCTTT.

The chain employs TRBV6-1 and TRBJ2-2; 10 bases fit TRBD2. The CDR3 runs 15 residues. Per the germline V gene, CDR1 is MNHNS and CDR2 is SASEGT. Losses at the gene ends were 5 bases for V and 6 bases for J; bases not matched to a gene: 6. CDR3 region: CASSQLAGPSGELFF. In DNA, the CDR3 is TGTGCCAGCAGTCAACTAGCGGGGCCATCCGGGGAGCTGTTTTTT.

The genes are TRBV18 and TRBJ2-2; D is undetermined. This CDR3 has 18 amino acids. Germline CDR1 is KGHSH and CDR2 is LQKENI. The V end lost 2 bases, the J end lost 0 bases, and 16 bases lay between the germline ends. Here the CDR3 reads CASSPSVRGTTNTGELFF. The CDR3 DNA follows: TGTGCCAGCTCACCATCCGTGCGCGGTACAACGAACACCGGGGAGCTGTTTTTT.

This chain joins TRBV5-1 and TRBJ1-2, with 9 bases fitting TRBD1. The CDR3 contains 17 residues. The ends lost 0 bases at V and 1 base at J; junction bases unmatched: 7. Germline V gene lookup returns CDR1 SGHRS and CDR2 YFSETQ. The CDR3 loop is CASSLAGPGQGNYGYTF. The DNA for the CDR3 is TGCGCCAGCAGCTTGGCTGGTCCGGGACAGGGTAACTATGGCTACACCTTC.

The rearrangement links TRBV27 to TRBJ2-2; a weak D match, TRBD2 (6 bases). Per germline, CDR1 MNHEY and CDR2 SMNVEV (reference sequence). The CDR3 totals 18 residues. The V and J ends lost 1 base and 3 bases respectively, with 18 bases between them. The DNA for the CDR3 is TGTGCCAGCAGTTTATTATCGGCTGGGGGACTTTACACCGGGGAGCTGTTTTTT. Its protein is CASSLLSAGGLYTGELFF.

This chain joins TRBV13 and TRBJ2-5; a weak D match, TRBD1 (5 bases). This CDR3 region has 14 residues. V dropped 0 bases and J dropped 1 base, with 6 bases sitting between them. CDR1 and CDR2 from the germline V gene are PRHDT and FYEKMQ (reference sequence). The CDR3, as DNA: TGTGCCAGCAGCTTAGGGACAGCCCAAGAGACCCAGTACTTC. Protein: CASSLGTAQETQYF. The variable domain in full, completed from reference TRBV13 and TRBJ2-5, reads AAGVIQSPRHLIKEKRETATLKCYPIPRHDTVYWYQQGPGQDPQFLISFYEKMQSDKGSIPDRFSAQQFSDYHSELNMSSLELGDSALYFCASSLGTAQETQYFGPGTRLLVL.

The CDR3 sequence is CASSSPTSGMFGELFF. CDR3 coding DNA: TGTGCCAGCAGCTCCCCGACTAGCGGGATGTTTGGGGAGCTGTTTTTT. The V and J genes are TRBV11-2 and TRBJ2-2; TRBD2 aligns across 11 bases. From germline, CDR1 is SGHAT and CDR2 FQNNGV. J gave up 8 bases and V 4 bases, and 9 bases lay outside the gene matches. The CDR3 runs to 16 residues.

The CDR3 sequence: CASSYGQASYEQYF. The CDR3 DNA reads TGTGCCAGCAGTTACGGGCAGGCCTCCTACGAGCAGTACTTC. The rearrangement links TRBV6-5 to TRBJ2-7; D is unclear. Between the trimmed V and J ends, which lost 2 bases and 0 bases, there was a span of 8 bases. The CDR3 runs 14 residues. CDR1 is MNHEY, CDR2 SVGAGI, per germline.

The chain joins TRBV30 to TRBJ1-2; 10 bases are a match to TRBD1. Germline CDR1 is GTSNPN and CDR2 is SVGIG (reference sequence). CDR3 length equals 10 residues. The trim removed 3 bases at V and 12 bases at J, leaving 1 base unmatched. CDR3 DNA sequence: TGTGCCTGGAGGGGACAGGGGAACACCTTC. As protein: CAWRGQGNTF.

The chain links TRBV27 to TRBJ1-4; tentative D call: TRBD1 (5 bases). Germline CDR1 reads MNHEY; CDR2 reads SMNVEV (reference sequence). V gave up 3 bases and J gave up 3 bases, with 14 bases separating them. The CDR3 spans 16 residues. The CDR3 region is CASSLEGRLANEKLFF. CDR3 DNA sequence: TGTGCCAGCAGTTTGGAGGGGCGTCTGGCTAATGAAAAACTGTTTTTT.

Only a few counts were recorded for this clone. The CDR3: CASSVEGSGRGNEQFF. CDR3 bases: TGTGCCAGCAGCGTAGAGGGCAGCGGGAGAGGCAATGAGCAGTTCTTC. The gene calls are TRBV9 and TRBJ2-1; TRBD2 aligns across 8 bases. With 0 bases clipped from V and 6 bases from J, the junction kept 8 bases outside the gene matches. CDR3 size: 16 residues. Per germline, CDR1 SGDLS and CDR2 YYNGEE.

The chain combines TRBV4-3 with TRBJ2-1; TRBD1 matches 8 bases. This CDR3 has 15 amino acids. Per the germline V gene, CDR1 is LGHNA and CDR2 is YSLEER. V lost 0 bases and J lost 7; bases outside the gene matches: 5. The CDR3: CASSQDRGQGNEQFF. The CDR3 coding sequence is TGCGCCAGCAGCCAAGACAGGGGGCAAGGGAATGAGCAGTTCTTC.

This clone has only one observation. The chain carries TRBV10-3 and TRBJ2-5; TRBD1 is a possible D gene (5 bases). CDR1 ENHRY and CDR2 SYGVKD come from the germline V gene. Trimming removed 3 bases at V and 4 bases at J, with 12 bases between. CDR3 length equals 14 residues. The CDR3 DNA is TGTGCCATCAGTGATCTGGGGCGCGGAGAGACCCAGTACTTC. As protein: CAISDLGRGETQYF.

The rearrangement links TRBV10-2 to TRBJ1-1, with a weak D call TRBD1 (5 bases). CDR3 size: 14 residues. Trimming took 6 bases from V and 0 from J, leaving 11 bases between them. Germline CDR1 WSHSY, CDR2 SAAADI. CDR3 region: CASRLGRVNTEAFF. The CDR3 DNA follows: TGCGCCAGCAGATTGGGGCGAGTGAACACTGAAGCTTTCTTT.

This clone has only a few counts. V and J are TRBV19 and TRBJ2-2, with 7 bases identical to TRBD2. The CDR3 loop spans 16 amino acids. In germline, CDR1 is LNHDA, CDR2 SQIVND (reference sequence). Unmatched junction bases numbered 7, after V lost 5 bases and J lost 1 base. This CDR3 reads CASSARVAGNTGELFF. For the CDR3, the DNA is TGTGCCAGTAGTGCCCGGGTAGCGGGGAACACCGGGGAGCTGTTTTTT.

The J gene is TRBJ2-3, the V gene TRBV7-2; the D is unclear. CDR1 and CDR2 (germline): SGHTA, FQGNSA. The CDR3 totals 12 residues. The V gene lost 5 bases and the J gene lost 6 bases, with 9 bases spanning the gap. In nucleotides, the CDR3 is TGTGCCAGCAGCCAAGGAGTGGATACGCAGTATTTT. Translated, it gives CASSQGVDTQYF.

V is TRBV29-1 and J is TRBJ2-7; D call uncertain. The V gene lost 4 bases and the J gene lost 5 bases, with 12 bases spanning the gap. The CDR3 contains 12 residues. Looked up from germline, CDR1 is SQVTM and CDR2 is ANQGSEA. The DNA for the CDR3 is TGCAGCGTTGCCCGGCGTGAGGACGAGCAGTACTTC. Translated: CSVARREDEQYF.

The V call is TRBV28, the J call TRBJ2-1; a weak D match, TRBD2 (6 bases). The CDR3 has 15 residues. V gave up 3 bases and J gave up 0 bases, with 9 bases separating them. Germline-derived CDR1 and CDR2 are MDHEN and SYDVKM. As DNA, the CDR3 is TGTGCCAGCAGTTTTAGACTAGTCTCCTACAATGAGCAGTTCTTC. Translating it yields CASSFRLVSYNEQFF.